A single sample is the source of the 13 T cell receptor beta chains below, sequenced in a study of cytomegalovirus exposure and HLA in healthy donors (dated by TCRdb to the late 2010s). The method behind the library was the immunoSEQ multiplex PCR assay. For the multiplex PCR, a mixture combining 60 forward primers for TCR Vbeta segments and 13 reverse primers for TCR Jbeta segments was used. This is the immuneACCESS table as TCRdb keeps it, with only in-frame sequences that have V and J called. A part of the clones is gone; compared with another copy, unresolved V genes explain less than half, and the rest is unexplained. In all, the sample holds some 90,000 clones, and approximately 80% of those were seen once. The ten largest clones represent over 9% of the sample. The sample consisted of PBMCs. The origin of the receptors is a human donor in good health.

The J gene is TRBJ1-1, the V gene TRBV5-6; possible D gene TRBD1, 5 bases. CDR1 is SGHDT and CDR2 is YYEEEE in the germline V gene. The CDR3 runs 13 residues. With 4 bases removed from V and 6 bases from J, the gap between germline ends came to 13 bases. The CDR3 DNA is TGTGCCAGCAGCCATAGGGTCAGGGCTGAAGCTTTCTTT. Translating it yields CASSHRVRAEAFF.

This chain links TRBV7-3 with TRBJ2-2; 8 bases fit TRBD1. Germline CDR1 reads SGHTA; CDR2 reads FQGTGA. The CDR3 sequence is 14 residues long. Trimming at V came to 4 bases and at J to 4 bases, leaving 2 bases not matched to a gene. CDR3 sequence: CASSSQGATGELFF. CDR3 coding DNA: TGTGCCAGCAGCTCCCAGGGGGCCACCGGGGAGCTGTTTTTT.

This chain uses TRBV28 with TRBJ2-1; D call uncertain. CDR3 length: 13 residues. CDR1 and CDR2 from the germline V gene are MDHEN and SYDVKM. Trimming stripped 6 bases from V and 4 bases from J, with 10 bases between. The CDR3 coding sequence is TGTGCCAGCAGCTCGACCGGGTACAATGAGCAGTTCTTC. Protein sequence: CASSSTGYNEQFF.

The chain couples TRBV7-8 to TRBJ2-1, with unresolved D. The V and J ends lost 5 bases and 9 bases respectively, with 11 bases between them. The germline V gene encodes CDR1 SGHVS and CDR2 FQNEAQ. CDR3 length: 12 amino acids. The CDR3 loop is CASSPSGSEQFF. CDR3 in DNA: TGTGCCAGCAGCCCGAGTGGTAGTGAGCAGTTCTTC.

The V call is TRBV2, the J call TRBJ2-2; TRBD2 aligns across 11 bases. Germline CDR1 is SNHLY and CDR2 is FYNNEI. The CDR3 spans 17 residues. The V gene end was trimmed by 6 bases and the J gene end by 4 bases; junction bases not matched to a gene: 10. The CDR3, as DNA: TGTGCCAGCAGATTACTAGCGGGAGATAGTAGCACCGGGGAGCTGTTTTTT. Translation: CASRLLAGDSSTGELFF.

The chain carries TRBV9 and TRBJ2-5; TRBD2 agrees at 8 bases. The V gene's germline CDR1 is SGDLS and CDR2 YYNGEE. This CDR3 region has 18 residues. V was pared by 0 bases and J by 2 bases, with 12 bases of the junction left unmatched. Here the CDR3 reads CASSVAGGGSNGQETQYF. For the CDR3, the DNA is TGTGCCAGCAGCGTAGCCGGGGGGGGGTCAAACGGACAAGAGACCCAGTACTTC.

The CDR3, as DNA: TGCGCCAGCAGCTGGTTGGGACAGGGGTTGGCCGAGCAGTACTTC. Amino acid sequence: CASSWLGQGLAEQYF. V is TRBV5-1 and J is TRBJ2-7; 10 positions match TRBD1. Germline V CDR1 and CDR2: SGHRS, YFSETQ. V lost 3 bases and J lost 6; bases outside the gene matches: 9. The CDR3 is 15 residues long.

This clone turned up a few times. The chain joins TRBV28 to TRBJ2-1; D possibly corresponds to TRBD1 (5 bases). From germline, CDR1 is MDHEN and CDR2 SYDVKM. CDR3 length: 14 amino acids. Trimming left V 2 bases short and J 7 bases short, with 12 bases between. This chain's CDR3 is CASSLGALRNEQFF. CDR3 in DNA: TGTGCCAGCAGTTTAGGGGCTCTACGGAATGAGCAGTTCTTC. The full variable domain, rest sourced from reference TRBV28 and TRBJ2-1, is DVKVTQSSRYLVKRTGEKVFLECVQDMDHENMFWYRQDPGLGLRLIYFSYDVKMKEKGDIPEGYSVSREKKERFSLILESASTNQTSMYLCASSLGALRNEQFFGPGTRLTVL.

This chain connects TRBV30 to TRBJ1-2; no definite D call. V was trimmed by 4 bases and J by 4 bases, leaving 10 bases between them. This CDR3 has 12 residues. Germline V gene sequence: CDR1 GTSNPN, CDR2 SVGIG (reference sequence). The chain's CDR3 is CAWMRGGYGYTF. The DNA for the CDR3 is TGTGCCTGGATGCGGGGAGGCTATGGCTACACCTTC.

The CDR3 spells CASRPYRGIPKYF. The CDR3 DNA reads TGTGCCAGCAGACCGTACAGGGGAATCCCTAAGTACTTC. The chain links TRBV6-1 to TRBJ2-7; 7 bases match TRBD1. The J segment lost 11 bases and the V segment lost 6 bases, leaving 13 bases of the junction unmatched. Per germline, CDR1 MNHNS and CDR2 SASEGT. There are 13 residues in the CDR3.

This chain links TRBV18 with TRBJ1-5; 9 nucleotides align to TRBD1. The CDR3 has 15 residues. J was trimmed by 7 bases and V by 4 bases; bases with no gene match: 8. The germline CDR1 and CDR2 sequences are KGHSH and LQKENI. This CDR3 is CASSLGTGSRQPQHF. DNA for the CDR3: TGTGCCAGCTCACTGGGGACAGGGTCAAGGCAGCCCCAGCATTTT.

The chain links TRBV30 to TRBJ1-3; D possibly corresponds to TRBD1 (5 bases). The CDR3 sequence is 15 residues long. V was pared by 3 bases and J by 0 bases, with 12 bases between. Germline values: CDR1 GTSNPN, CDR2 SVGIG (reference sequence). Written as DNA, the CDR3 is TGTGCCTGGAGGAAGGGACTGTCCTCTGGAAACACCATATATTTT. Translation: CAWRKGLSSGNTIYF.

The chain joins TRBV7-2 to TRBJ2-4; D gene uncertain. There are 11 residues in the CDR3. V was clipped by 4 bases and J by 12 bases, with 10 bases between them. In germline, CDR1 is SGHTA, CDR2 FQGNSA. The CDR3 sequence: CASSSQTRQYF. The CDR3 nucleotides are TGTGCCAGCAGCTCTCAAACGCGTCAGTACTTC. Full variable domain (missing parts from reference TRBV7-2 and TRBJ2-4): GAGVSQSPSNKVTEKGKDVELRCDPISGHTALYWYRQSLGQGLEFLIYFQGNSAPDKSGLPSDRFSAERTGGSVSTLTIQRTQQEDSAVYLCASSSQTRQYFGAGTRLSVL.